The 19 T cell receptor beta chains below were found in one sample sequenced in a study of CD8+CD57+ T cells in acquired aplastic anemia. Profiles of TCR beta VDJ and CDR3 were generated from a genomic DNA template. One entry per CDR3 protein results from TCRdb running MiXCR on the reads. The sample lists hundreds of thousands of distinct CDR3 sequences; about two thirds were seen once. The sample was sorted CD4+, CD8+, or CD8+CD57+ T cells (not recorded which) from PBMCs. Receptor source: a human donor in good health, serving as a control.

About this clonotype itself: Because the CDR3 is missing its conserved closing phenylalanine or tryptophan, this is likely a read error. This chain uses TRBV2 with TRBJ1-5; no firm D call. The end of the DNA fits TRBJ2-3 better, so the J call may be wrong. The CDR3 contains 12 residues. The germline V gene encodes CDR1 SNHLY and CDR2 FYNNEI. The DNA for the CDR3 is TGTGCCAGCTCCTCAGCAAATTCCCAGCAGTATTGT. This encodes CASSSANSQQYC.

This chain connects TRBV7-3 to TRBJ2-2, with D tentatively TRBD1 or TRBD2 (6 bases each). Trimming pared 2 bases from V and 17 bases from J, leaving 24 bases between. Per the germline V gene, CDR1 is SGHTA and CDR2 is FQGTGA. The CDR3 is made up of 15 amino acids. CDR3 DNA sequence: TGTGCCAGCAGCTTAGCAAGGGGGGCCACACTGTATCTTTTTTTT. Protein: CASSLARGATLYLFF.

The chain recombines TRBV20-1 with TRBJ2-5; unclear D gene. CDR1 is DFQATT, CDR2 SNEGSKA, per germline (reference sequence). The CDR3 runs 14 residues. The V end lost 1 base, the J end lost 5 bases, and 14 bases lay between the germline ends. CDR3 DNA: TGCAGTGCTAGAGCACCAGAGCTAGATGAGACCCAGTACTTC. It codes for CSARAPELDETQYF.

As regards this clonotype: With a much larger clone just one base away, this may be a read error. Because the CDR3 is missing its conserved closing phenylalanine or tryptophan, this is likely a read error. This rearrangement joins TRBV18 to TRBJ2-5, with a possible D match to TRBD2 (6 bases). The V end was cut by 2 bases, the J end by 5 bases, with 9 bases between. The CDR3 runs to 13 residues. Germline values: CDR1 KGHSH, CDR2 LQKENI. The CDR3 nucleotides are TGTGCCAGCTCACCAGGGACTGGGGAGACCCAGTACTCC. Translated, it gives CASSPGTGETQYS.

As for this clonotype: A read error is possible here, since a much larger clone lies one base away. V and J are TRBV5-6 and TRBJ2-7, with D maybe TRBD1 (6 bases). The CDR3 is 16 residues long. The V gene's germline CDR1 is SGHDT and CDR2 YYEEEE. Trimming removed 1 base from V and 0 bases from J, with 14 bases in between. Written as DNA, the CDR3 is TGTGCCAGCAGCTTGTTGGGGGCAGCCCTCTCCTACGAGCAGTACTTC. Its translation is CASSLLGAALSYEQYF.

Remarks on this clonotype: At one boundary the junction diverges from the germline segment, which might be a read error. CDR3 residues: CPSSDNTGGADQPQHF. CDR3 in DNA: TGTCCCAGCTCCGATAATACAGGGGGCGCGGATCAGCCCCAGCATTTT. The V call is TRBV18, the J call TRBJ1-5; 9 bases fit TRBD1. The length of the CDR3 is 16 residues. Germline V lookup: CDR1 KGHSH, CDR2 LQKENI.

To note about this clonotype: Relative to the germline gene, one junction end is altered; a read error may explain this. V and J are TRBV7-2 and TRBJ2-2; D ambiguous. CDR1 is SGHTA and CDR2 is FQGNSA in the germline V gene. This CDR3 contains 14 residues. The CDR3 DNA follows: TGCGCCAGCAGCGCGCGAGACCGCCCCGGGGAGCTGTTTTTT. Translated, it gives CASSARDRPGELFF.

This clonotype was seen many times. The CDR3 protein is CASSLQSPGQRAQDTQYF. CDR3 bases: TGCGCCAGCAGCCTACAAAGTCCGGGACAGCGGGCCCAGGATACGCAGTATTTT. The chain has TRBV4-3 and TRBJ2-3; D perhaps matches TRBD1 (7 bases). The CDR3 runs 18 residues. The V gene lost 4 bases and the J gene lost 6 bases, with 26 bases spanning the gap. Germline V lookup: CDR1 LGHNA, CDR2 YSLEER.

The CDR3: CAGGQGTQPQHF. For the CDR3, the DNA is TGTGCCGGCGGACAGGGGACTCAGCCCCAGCATTTT. This chain joins TRBV6-1 and TRBJ1-5; 9 bases map to TRBD1. The CDR3 spans 12 residues. Germline values: CDR1 MNHNS, CDR2 SASEGT. Trimming at V came to 11 bases and at J to 6 bases, leaving 5 bases not matched to a gene.

The V and J genes are TRBV10-3 and TRBJ1-1; no reliable D call. Per the germline V gene, CDR1 is ENHRY and CDR2 is SYGVKD. The length of the CDR3 is 13 residues. Between the trimmed V and J ends, which lost 8 bases and 0 bases, there was a span of 10 bases. CDR3 sequence (DNA): TGTGCCATCTGGGAGGGTGTGAACACTGAAGCTTTCTTT. It is translated as CAIWEGVNTEAFF.

The chain combines TRBV7-3 with TRBJ2-3; TRBD2 might be the D (6 bases). Germline CDR1 is SGHTA and CDR2 is FQGTGA. Trimming took off 5 bases at V and 15 bases at J, with 18 bases between the two ends. The CDR3 is 12 residues long. The CDR3 DNA follows: TGTGCCAGCAGCCTCCGGGCGGGGTCCTACTATTTT. Protein sequence: CASSLRAGSYYF.

This clonotype turned up a few times. This chain uses TRBV24-1 with TRBJ1-2, with D perhaps matching TRBD1 (6 bases). Germline CDR1 is KGHDR and CDR2 is SFDVKD. Trimming shortened V by 5 bases and J by 3 bases, and 18 bases separated the two germline ends. The CDR3 is 16 amino acids. CDR3 sequence (DNA): TGTGCCACCAGTGGCATCCGGGGGGGCCCCCACTATGGCTACACCTTC. Translation: CATSGIRGGPHYGYTF.

Worth noting for this clonotype: This may be a read error: a much more frequent sequence differs by one nucleotide. The chain employs TRBV10-3 and TRBJ1-2; D unclear. CDR3 length: 16 residues. The germline V gene has CDR1 ENHRY and CDR2 SYGVKD. The chain's CDR3 is CASSAGQDASFYGYTF. Written as DNA, the CDR3 is TGTGCCAGCAGTGCCGGGCAGGACGCAAGTTTCTATGGCTACACCTTC.

This chain connects TRBV24-1 to TRBJ1-1, with TRBD1 matching 7 bases. Germline V lookup: CDR1 KGHDR, CDR2 SFDVKD. With V trimmed by 4 bases and J by 5 bases, 15 bases remained unmatched. The CDR3 runs 17 residues. CDR3 DNA: TGTGCCACCAGTGAGTCGGGGACAGACTTCTCGAAAACTGAAGCTTTCTTT. This sequence encodes CATSESGTDFSKTEAFF.

This clonotype was counted ten times or more. The genes are TRBV29-1 and TRBJ1-3, with 8 bases lining up with TRBD1. The ends lost 8 bases at V and 2 bases at J; junction bases unmatched: 23. CDR3 length: 19 residues. From germline, CDR1 is SQVTM and CDR2 ANQGSEA. The chain's CDR3 is CSPKSDRDRSSLPGNTIYF. CDR3 nucleotide sequence: TGCAGCCCCAAGTCGGACCGGGACAGGTCGTCCCTACCTGGAAACACCATATATTTT.

The gene calls are TRBV7-2 and TRBJ1-5; no clear D. CDR3 length: 15 residues. The V and J ends lost 1 base and 13 bases respectively, with 20 bases between them. Germline assignment: CDR1 SGHTA and CDR2 FQGNSA. CDR3 loop: CASSLEGDGNKQQHF. The DNA of the CDR3 is TGTGCCAGCAGCTTAGAGGGAGATGGGAATAAGCAGCAGCATTTT.

This clonotype was observed at least ten times. The chain has TRBV7-6 and TRBJ1-1, with D uncertain. The CDR3 length is 15 residues. The germline V and J ends were trimmed by 0 bases and 0 bases, with 8 bases remaining between them. Germline V gene sequence: CDR1 SGHVS, CDR2 FNYEAQ. This CDR3 reads CASSLATALNTEAFF. CDR3 bases: TGTGCCAGCAGCTTAGCGACGGCCTTGAACACTGAAGCTTTCTTT.

This clonotype came up many times. The rearrangement joins TRBV30 to TRBJ1-2, with D unresolved. This CDR3 is built from 10 residues. CDR1 GTSNPN and CDR2 SVGIG come from the germline V gene (reference sequence). Trimming left V 7 bases short and J 4 bases short, with 7 bases between. The CDR3 protein is CALESYGYTF. CDR3 DNA sequence: TGTGCCTTGGAGAGCTATGGCTACACCTTC.

As concerns this clonotype: A read error may account for a junction end that differs from germline. The genes are TRBV7-8 and TRBJ2-7; TRBD2 agrees at 14 bases. In germline, CDR1 is SGHVS, CDR2 FQNEAQ. The CDR3 length is 14 residues. CDR3 region: CASRRGLAGDEQCF. In DNA, the CDR3 is TGTGCCAGCAGAAGGGGACTAGCGGGGGACGAGCAGTGCTTC.